The 29 T cell receptor beta chains below come from one sample, sequenced in a study of blood T cell repertoires in COVID-19. Assay used: immunoSEQ multiplex PCR; TCRdb lists only in-frame clones, some missing. Of some 140,000 clones in the sample, about 85% were seen once. Sequencing was done on a sample of peripheral blood. The receptors here all came from a man aged 60 to 75 with COVID-19, enrolled during active disease.

CDR3 in amino acids: CASSSNLAANTYNEQFF. CDR3 nucleotides: TGTGCCAGCAGCTCCAACCTAGCGGCCAATACCTACAATGAGCAGTTCTTC. The chain joins TRBV7-8 to TRBJ2-1, with 7 bases identical to TRBD2. The CDR3 runs 17 residues. Looked up from germline, CDR1 is SGHVS and CDR2 is FQNEAQ. Losses at the gene ends were 4 bases for V and 2 bases for J; bases not matched to a gene: 11.

The chain is built from TRBV15 and TRBJ1-3; D is undetermined. The CDR3 is made up of 14 amino acids. V lost 3 bases and J lost 8, with 14 bases in between. Germline lookup yields CDR1 LNHNV and CDR2 YYDKDF (reference sequence). This CDR3 reads CATSRKDYRDTIYF. DNA for the CDR3: TGTGCCACCAGCAGGAAAGATTATCGGGACACCATATATTTT.

The chain carries TRBV19 and TRBJ1-5; the D gene is possibly TRBD1 (6 bases). Germline CDR1 LNHDA, CDR2 SQIVND (reference sequence). V lost 10 bases, J lost 0 bases, and 22 bases lay in between. The CDR3 has 17 amino acids. CDR3 sequence reads: CATSDSPGGYSNQPQHF. The CDR3 DNA sequence: TGTGCCACCTCGGACAGCCCTGGGGGATATAGCAATCAGCCCCAGCATTTT. Using reference TRBV19 and TRBJ1-5 for the parts outside the CDR3, the full variable domain is DGGITQSPKYLFRKEGQNVTLSCEQNLNHDAMYWYRQDPGQGLRLIYYSQIVNDFQKGDIAEGYSVSREKKESFPLTVTSAQKNPTAFYLCATSDSPGGYSNQPQHFGDGTRLSIL.

The chain recombines TRBV7-9 with TRBJ1-2; D unresolved. V lost 5 bases and J lost 1, with 8 bases in between. The V gene's germline CDR1 is SEHNR and CDR2 FQNEAQ (reference sequence). CDR3 size: 13 residues. CDR3 loop: CASSLGINYGYTF. CDR3 sequence (DNA): TGTGCCAGCAGCCTCGGGATTAACTATGGCTACACCTTC.

The chain links TRBV4-2 to TRBJ1-1, with 9 positions matching TRBD1. Germline V gene lookup returns CDR1 LGHNA and CDR2 YNFKEQ. V trimming: 1 base; J trimming: 3 bases; junction bases outside the gene matches: 3. The CDR3 consists of 15 residues. The chain's CDR3 is CASSQGDREYTEAFF. Written as DNA, the CDR3 is TGTGCCAGCAGCCAAGGGGACAGGGAGTACACTGAAGCTTTCTTT.

This chain's CDR3 is CASSSSYEQYF. The CDR3 nucleotides read TGTGCCAGCAGCTCTTCCTACGAGCAGTACTTC. The chain has TRBV3-1 (or the pseudogene TRBV3-2) and TRBJ2-7; D not certain. The CDR3 is 11 residues long. Germline V lookup: CDR1 LGHDT, CDR2 YNNKEL (reference sequence). Trimming cost V 5 bases and J 1 base, with 3 bases left between them.

V gene TRBV7-3 combines with J gene TRBJ2-2; no clear D gene. The CDR3 covers 14 residues. V was shortened by 1 base and J by 3 bases, with 6 bases between the two germline ends. The germline V gene has CDR1 SGHTA and CDR2 FQGTGA. Written as DNA, the CDR3 is TGTGCCAGCAGCTTAAGTCGGGACACCGGGGAGCTGTTTTTT. Translated: CASSLSRDTGELFF.

The V gene is TRBV11-1, the J gene TRBJ2-3, with 12 bases fitting TRBD2. Germline V gene lookup returns CDR1 SGHAT and CDR2 FQDESV (reference sequence). Trimming removed 5 bases from V and 7 bases from J; junction bases left unmatched: 10. The CDR3 spans 16 residues. DNA of the CDR3: TGTGCCAGCAGCCAAGGACTAGCGGGATCAATCAATACGCAGTATTTT. The encoded protein is CASSQGLAGSINTQYF.

The chain employs TRBV6-6 and TRBJ2-1; no clear D gene. CDR3 size: 15 residues. The V end was cut by 6 bases, the J end by 0 bases, with 12 bases between. The germline V gene encodes CDR1 MNHNY and CDR2 SVGAGI (reference sequence). CDR3 protein: CASRLLEASYNEQFF. CDR3 DNA sequence: TGTGCCAGCAGGCTACTTGAAGCCTCCTACAATGAGCAGTTCTTC.

The J gene is TRBJ2-7, the V gene TRBV11-3; tentative D call: TRBD2 (5 bases). Trimming pared 1 base from V and 2 bases from J, leaving 12 bases between. The CDR3 is made up of 15 amino acids. Germline CDR1 SGHNT, CDR2 YENEEA. The CDR3, as DNA: TGTGCCAGCAGCTTAGCGGCAGGAGGTACCTACGAGCAGTACTTC. Protein sequence: CASSLAAGGTYEQYF.

This clone was observed a single time. The rearrangement uses TRBV5-1 and TRBJ2-5; 7 bases are a match to TRBD2. Germline V gives CDR1 SGHRS, CDR2 YFSETQ. This CDR3 contains 16 residues. Trimming removed 5 bases from V and 5 bases from J; junction bases left unmatched: 15. Here the CDR3 DNA reads TGCGCCAGCAGAGCAGGCGGGGGTACAAACGGCGAGACCCAGTACTTC. Residues: CASRAGGGTNGETQYF.

This clone was seen only a few times. The chain uses TRBV7-2 and TRBJ1-2, with D tentatively TRBD1 (5 bases). The CDR3 has 14 residues. CDR1 is SGHTA and CDR2 is FQGNSA in the germline V gene. V was cut by 2 bases and J by 4 bases, with 11 bases left in between. The CDR3 region has the DNA TGTGCCAGCAGCTTATCGGGTCAGGGCTATGGCTACACCTTC. It codes for CASSLSGQGYGYTF.

Regarding this clone: Other DNA variants within this sample encode the same CDR3. V usage is TRBV19 and J usage is TRBJ2-2, with a weak D call TRBD1 (5 bases). The CDR3 runs to 15 residues. Germline V gives CDR1 LNHDA, CDR2 SQIVND (reference sequence). The V gene lost 7 bases and the J gene lost 7 bases, with 19 bases spanning the gap. The CDR3 sequence: CASTTGGSRIGELFF. The CDR3 nucleotides read TGTGCCAGTACAACAGGTGGGTCGAGGATCGGGGAGCTGTTTTTT.

Worth noting for this clone: Mismatch with germline at one junction end may stem from a read error. V and J are TRBV19 and TRBJ1-2; D gene ambiguous. CDR1 is LNHDA and CDR2 is SQIVND in the germline V gene (reference sequence). The CDR3 consists of 15 residues. CDR3 region: CASSIASVANYGYTF. Written as DNA, the CDR3 is TGTGCCAGTAGTATAGCGTCCGTAGCTAACTATGGCTATACCTTC.

The chain employs TRBV24-1 and TRBJ2-3; D is unresolved. Germline lookup yields CDR1 KGHDR and CDR2 SFDVKD. The V and J ends lost 0 bases and 3 bases respectively, with 6 bases between them. The CDR3 totals 14 residues. CDR3 protein: CATSDLQATDTQYF. DNA for the CDR3: TGTGCCACCAGTGATTTGCAAGCGACAGATACGCAGTATTTT.

The CDR3 bases are TGTGCCAGCAGCCCGCTCGGGGACAGCTCTAACTATGGCTACACCTTC. This sequence encodes CASSPLGDSSNYGYTF. V is TRBV7-9 and J is TRBJ1-2, with 7 bases fitting TRBD1. Germline CDR1 and CDR2: SEHNR and FQNEAQ (reference sequence). Germline trimming cut 5 bases from V and 0 bases from J; bases unmatched to any gene: 9. This CDR3 has 16 amino acids.

The V call is TRBV4-2, the J call TRBJ1-6; 7 bases map to TRBD1. Germline V CDR1 and CDR2: LGHNA, YNFKEQ. V dropped 0 bases and J dropped 7; count of bases not matched to a gene: 3. The CDR3 contains 15 residues. This CDR3 is CASSQEDRENSPLHF. As DNA, the CDR3 is TGTGCCAGCAGCCAAGAAGACAGGGAGAATTCACCCCTCCACTTT.

Only a few counts were recorded for this clone. The chain carries TRBV19 and TRBJ1-2; D unclear. V lost 0 bases and J lost 14, with 16 bases in between. From germline, CDR1 is LNHDA and CDR2 SQIVND (reference sequence). The CDR3 is 13 residues long. The CDR3 nucleotides are TGTGCCAGTAGTATAGAGGGCAGAGGGTCTCGTACCTTC. It specifies CASSIEGRGSRTF.

The chain carries TRBV28 and TRBJ1-3, with D perhaps TRBD1 (5 bases). The length of the CDR3 is 15 residues. V shed 7 bases and J shed 0 bases, with 13 bases lying between them. Germline V CDR1 and CDR2: MDHEN, SYDVKM. CDR3 amino acids: CASTLGGGSGNTIYF. In DNA, the CDR3 is TGTGCCAGCACTCTGGGGGGGGGCTCTGGAAACACCATATATTTT.

This clone was seen once. V and J are TRBV12-5 and TRBJ2-7, with D possibly matching TRBD2 (6 bases). CDR1 is LGHNT and CDR2 is FRNRAP in the germline V gene. The CDR3 sequence is 14 residues long. V lost 1 base to trimming and J lost 2 bases, with 9 bases between them. CDR3 region: CASGLGSGPYEQYF. DNA for the CDR3: TGTGCTAGTGGTTTGGGTAGCGGACCCTACGAGCAGTACTTC.

V and J are TRBV28 and TRBJ1-3; tentative D call: TRBD1 (5 bases). The germline V and J ends were trimmed by 8 bases and 0 bases, with 29 bases remaining between them. This CDR3 region has 20 residues. Germline-derived CDR1 and CDR2 are MDHEN and SYDVKM. CDR3 nucleotide sequence: TGTGCCAGCGAAGGGGCACTGAGTGAGAGCCAGAAGTACTCTGGAAACACCATATATTTT. It specifies CASEGALSESQKYSGNTIYF.

Turning to this clone: An end of the junction does not agree with germline; a read error may underlie this. The chain recombines TRBV2 with TRBJ1-2; 7 nucleotides line up with TRBD1. Germline V CDR1 and CDR2: SNHLY, FYNNEI. The CDR3 length is 13 residues. CDR3 region: CASSEDRAIGYTF. The CDR3, as DNA: TGTGCCAGCAGCGAAGACAGGGCGATTGGCTACACCTTC. The full variable domain, with the rest looked up from reference TRBV2 and TRBJ1-2, is EPEVTQTPSHQVTQMGQEVILRCVPISNHLYFYWYRQILGQKVEFLVSFYNNEISEKSEIFDDQFSVERPDGSNFTLKIRSTKLEDSAMYFCASSEDRAIGYTFGSGTRLTVV.

CDR3 residues: CASSSRRLVGNEQFF. CDR3 bases: TGTGCCAGCAGCTCCCGCCGACTAGTCGGCAATGAGCAGTTCTTC. The chain links TRBV7-8 to TRBJ2-1; D is perhaps TRBD2 (6 bases). With 4 bases removed from V and 6 bases from J, the gap between germline ends came to 16 bases. The germline V gene encodes CDR1 SGHVS and CDR2 FQNEAQ. The length of the CDR3 is 15 residues.

The genes are TRBV6-5 and TRBJ2-7; 9 bases agree with TRBD2. Trimming cost V 0 bases and J 5 bases; bases outside gene matches: 5. The germline CDR1 and CDR2 sequences are MNHEY and SVGAGI. The CDR3 runs to 15 residues. Here the CDR3 reads CASSYSGGRVNEQYF. The CDR3 DNA reads as TGTGCCAGCAGTTACTCAGGCGGGAGGGTAAACGAGCAGTACTTC.

V gene TRBV7-8 combines with J gene TRBJ1-1; possible D gene TRBD1, 5 bases. Germline values: CDR1 SGHVS, CDR2 FQNEAQ. CDR3 size: 14 residues. Trimming pared 3 bases from V and 0 bases from J, leaving 8 bases between. The chain's CDR3 is CASSLADMNTEAFF. CDR3 DNA: TGTGCCAGCAGCTTGGCGGACATGAACACTGAAGCTTTCTTT.

This clone was seen only once. The chain recombines TRBV7-2 with TRBJ2-2; TRBD2 aligns across 8 bases. Per the germline V gene, CDR1 is SGHTA and CDR2 is FQGNSA. CDR3 length: 13 amino acids. J gave up 6 bases and V 11 bases, and 8 bases lay outside the gene matches. The CDR3 here is CAGGTRGAGELFF. The CDR3 nucleotides read TGTGCCGGCGGGACTAGGGGGGCCGGGGAGCTGTTTTTT.

The V and J genes are TRBV27 and TRBJ1-6; TRBD1 agrees at 11 bases. The CDR3 spans 14 residues. Germline-derived CDR1 and CDR2 are MNHEY and SMNVEV (reference sequence). The J segment lost 13 bases and the V segment lost 5 bases, leaving 7 bases of the junction unmatched. CDR3 DNA sequence: TGTGCCAGCAGTCGGGACAGGGGGTATGACCCCCTCCACTTT. Translated: CASSRDRGYDPLHF.

The CDR3 sequence: CASSPPRTGEDTQYF. The CDR3 DNA reads TGTGCCAGCAGTCCCCCGCGGACAGGGGAGGATACGCAGTATTTT. The chain carries TRBV6-2 or TRBV6-3 and TRBJ2-3, with 9 bases aligning to TRBD1. The CDR3 extends over 15 amino acids. CDR1 and CDR2 from the germline V gene are MNHEY and SVGEGT. With V trimmed by 5 bases and J by 6 bases, 9 bases remained unmatched.

The sample holds one count of this clone. As DNA, the CDR3 is TGTGCCAGCCATAATACCGGGACAGGGGCTGAAGCTTTCTTT. Encoded protein: CASHNTGTGAEAFF. This sequence joins TRBV5-4 and TRBJ1-1; TRBD1 matches at 10 bases. The germline CDR1 and CDR2 sequences are SGHNT and YYREEE (reference sequence). This CDR3 comprises 14 residues. Unmatched junction bases numbered 9, after V lost 7 bases and J lost 6 bases. Using reference TRBV5-4 and TRBJ1-1 for the parts outside the CDR3, the full variable domain is ETGVTQSPTHLIKTRGQQVTLRCSSQSGHNTVSWYQQALGQGPQFIFQYYREEENGRGNFPPRFSGLQFPNYSSELNVNALELDDSALYLCASHNTGTGAEAFFGQGTRLTVV.